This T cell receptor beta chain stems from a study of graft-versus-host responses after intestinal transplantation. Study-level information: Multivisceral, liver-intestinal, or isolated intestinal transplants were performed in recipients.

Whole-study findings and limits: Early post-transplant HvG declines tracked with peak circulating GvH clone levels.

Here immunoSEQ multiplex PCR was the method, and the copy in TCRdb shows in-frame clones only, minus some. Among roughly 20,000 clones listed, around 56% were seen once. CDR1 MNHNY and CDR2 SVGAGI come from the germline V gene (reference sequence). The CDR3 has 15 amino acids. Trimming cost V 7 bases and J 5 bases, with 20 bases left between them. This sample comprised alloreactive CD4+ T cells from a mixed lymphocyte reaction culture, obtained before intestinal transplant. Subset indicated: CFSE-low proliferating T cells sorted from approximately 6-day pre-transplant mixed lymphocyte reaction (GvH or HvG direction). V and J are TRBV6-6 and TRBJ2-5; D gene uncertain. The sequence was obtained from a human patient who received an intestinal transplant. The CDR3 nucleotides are TGTGCCAGCACTCCCCGGTTTGGTCTTTTGGAGACCCAGTACTTC. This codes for CASTPRFGLLETQYF.